Listed here are 18 T cell receptor beta chains from one sample, sequenced in a study of T cell repertoires in cytomegalovirus infection. Each CDR3 protein gets one entry after TCRdb re-called the reads with MiXCR. There are about 530,000 distinct CDR3 sequences in the sample; about 25% occur only once, and approximately 13% lies in the top ten. Sequencing used PBMCs. The source of these receptors is a human donor in good health (CMV status not recorded). Some clones in this sample may be carry-over from other donors' samples.

This clonotype was seen only a few times. The chain carries TRBV12-3 or TRBV12-4 and TRBJ1-1; 7 nucleotides line up with TRBD1. The V and J ends lost 0 bases and 11 bases, in that order; junction bases with no gene match: 3. This CDR3 spans 12 amino acids. The CDR3 sequence: CASSLASGGAFF. CDR3 nucleotide sequence: TGTGCCAGCAGTTTAGCGTCAGGGGGTGCTTTCTTT.

As DNA, the CDR3 is TGTGCCACCAGCAGAGTAACAGATACGCAGTATTTT. It codes for CATSRVTDTQYF. The V call is TRBV15, the J call TRBJ2-3; D is undetermined. Germline V gene lookup returns CDR1 LNHNV and CDR2 YYDKDF (reference sequence). Trimming removed 1 base from V and 3 bases from J, with 2 bases in between. The CDR3 is made up of 12 amino acids.

In its sample, this clonotype was seen many times. The chain carries TRBV7-2 and TRBJ2-7, with D possibly called TRBD1 or TRBD2 (6 bases each). There are 17 residues in the CDR3. Germline V gene lookup returns CDR1 SGHTA and CDR2 FQGNSA. Trimming removed 1 base at V and 3 bases at J, with 19 bases between. In DNA form, the CDR3 reads TGTGCCAGCAGCTTAGATGGGGGGCGGGTAAACAGCTACGAGCAGTACTTC. Protein sequence: CASSLDGGRVNSYEQYF.

This rearrangement joins TRBV10-2 to TRBJ1-3; TRBD1 might be the D (5 bases). V shed 3 bases and J shed 2 bases, with 11 bases lying between them. CDR1 and CDR2 from the germline V gene are WSHSY and SAAADI. This CDR3 is built from 15 residues. CDR3 nucleotides: TGCGCCAGCAGTGACCAGGGAGGTCCTGGAAACACCATATATTTT. Encoded protein: CASSDQGGPGNTIYF.

The J gene is TRBJ2-5, the V gene TRBV25-1, with TRBD1 as a possible D gene (5 bases). The CDR3 sequence is 13 residues long. The V end was cut by 5 bases, the J end by 7 bases, with 14 bases between. Germline-derived CDR1 and CDR2 are MGHDK and SYGVNS. This chain's CDR3 is CASSRSDTRTQYF. CDR3 in DNA: TGTGCCAGCAGTCGCTCGGACACGCGGACCCAGTACTTC.

This clonotype has a count of ten or more. The chain couples TRBV7-9 to TRBJ1-2; TRBD1 matches at 7 bases. V lost 0 bases, J lost 3 bases, and 7 bases stayed unmatched. The CDR3 is 16 amino acids. Per germline, CDR1 SEHNR and CDR2 FQNEAQ (reference sequence). CDR3 loop: CASSLATGMAYYGYTF. The CDR3 nucleotides read TGTGCCAGCAGCTTAGCGACAGGGATGGCGTACTATGGCTACACCTTC.

This clonotype turned up a few times. V usage is TRBV5-6 and J usage is TRBJ2-1, with D perhaps matching TRBD2 (5 bases). This CDR3 has 14 amino acids. Trimming shortened V by 1 base and J by 7 bases, and 12 bases separated the two germline ends. Germline CDR1 SGHDT, CDR2 YYEEEE. This CDR3 reads CASSLTHPGNEQFF. CDR3 nucleotide sequence: TGTGCCAGCAGCTTGACCCACCCGGGGAATGAGCAGTTCTTC.

The rearrangement links TRBV6-2 or TRBV6-3 to TRBJ2-7; D gene unclear. Trimming pared 6 bases from V and 6 bases from J, leaving 9 bases between. CDR3 length: 11 residues. The germline CDR1 and CDR2 sequences are MNHEY and SVGEGT. Here the CDR3 reads CASSNSAEQYV. The CDR3 DNA reads as TGTGCCAGCAGCAACTCAGCCGAGCAGTACGTC.

The table lists this clonotype with many counts. J is TRBJ1-5 and V is TRBV27; possible D gene TRBD1, 5 bases. Germline V CDR1 and CDR2: MNHEY, SMNVEV (reference sequence). The length of the CDR3 is 13 residues. Trimming took 2 bases from V and 5 from J, leaving 7 bases between them. The CDR3 DNA reads TGTGCCAGCAGTTTACTGGGGGATCAGCCCCAGCATTTT. Amino acid sequence: CASSLLGDQPQHF.

This clonotype has more than one count but fewer than ten. The rearrangement links TRBV6-1 to TRBJ2-7, with D perhaps being TRBD1 or TRBD2 (6 bases each). CDR3 length: 14 residues. The V end lost 6 bases, the J end lost 3 bases, and 15 bases lay between the germline ends. The germline V gene has CDR1 MNHNS and CDR2 SASEGT. CDR3 DNA sequence: TGTGCCAGCAGGAAGTCTAGGGGGGTCTACGAGCAGTACGTC. This encodes CASRKSRGVYEQYV.

This clonotype is judged medium-sized. J is TRBJ2-1 and V is TRBV6-1; TRBD1 matches 7 bases. The CDR3 loop spans 16 amino acids. Unmatched junction bases numbered 9, after V lost 6 bases and J lost 1 base. Germline values: CDR1 MNHNS, CDR2 SASEGT. The CDR3 sequence: CASSPTGTVSYNEQFF. CDR3 sequence (DNA): TGTGCCAGCAGCCCCACCGGGACAGTATCCTACAATGAGCAGTTCTTC.

This clonotype showed up just a few times. The chain combines TRBV7-3 with TRBJ1-6; D may be TRBD1 (6 bases). V gave up 0 bases and J gave up 8 bases, with 11 bases separating them. The CDR3 runs 15 residues. Germline V lookup: CDR1 SGHTA, CDR2 FQGTGA. CDR3 nucleotide sequence: TGTGCCAGCAGCTTAACGTTCAGGGGAGATTCACCCCTCCACTTT. Its translation is CASSLTFRGDSPLHF.

This clonotype turned up a few times. The V gene is TRBV12-3 or TRBV12-4, the J gene TRBJ1-5, with TRBD1 matching 8 bases. J was trimmed by 2 bases and V by 6 bases; bases with no gene match: 6. This CDR3 comprises 15 residues. Written as DNA, the CDR3 is TGTGCCAGCAGCCCCGCAGGGGGCGGCAATCAGCCCCAGCATTTT. Protein product: CASSPAGGGNQPQHF.

This sequence joins TRBV20-1 and TRBJ2-7, with TRBD1 matching 10 bases. Germline CDR1 and CDR2: DFQATT and SNEGSKA (reference sequence). V was clipped by 5 bases and J by 4 bases; unmatched bases: 8. This CDR3 contains 14 residues. The CDR3 spells CSAVFGQGVYEQYF. The CDR3 region has the DNA TGCAGTGCTGTTTTCGGACAGGGGGTTTACGAGCAGTACTTC.

This clonotype was observed at least ten times. The V call is TRBV6-6, the J call TRBJ1-4; TRBD1 aligns across 7 bases. This CDR3 is built from 16 residues. The trim removed 4 bases at V and 8 bases at J, leaving 13 bases unmatched. In germline, CDR1 is MNHNY, CDR2 SVGAGI (reference sequence). In nucleotides, the CDR3 is TGTGCCAGCAGTTTCGACTCAGACAGGGCTGAAGAAAAACTGTTTTTT. Its protein product is CASSFDSDRAEEKLFF.

This sequence joins TRBV7-2 and TRBJ1-2; TRBD1 aligns across 9 bases. The CDR3 spans 16 residues. V shed 6 bases and J 3 bases; nucleotides not matched to a gene: 11. The germline CDR1 and CDR2 sequences are SGHTA and FQGNSA. CDR3 region: CASSRDRVSVDYGYTF. The CDR3 DNA reads as TGTGCCAGCAGTCGGGACAGGGTATCAGTTGACTATGGCTACACCTTC.

The chain couples TRBV29-1 to TRBJ2-1; D is unclear. The V end was cut by 1 base, the J end by 1 base, with 2 bases between. Germline CDR1 SQVTM, CDR2 ANQGSEA. This CDR3 spans 12 amino acids. The CDR3 DNA follows: TGCAGCGTTGAAGTGTCCTACAATGAGCAGTTCTTC. Amino acid sequence: CSVEVSYNEQFF.

V is TRBV27 and J is TRBJ1-4; the match to TRBD1 covers 7 bases. The CDR3 is 19 residues long. The trim removed 5 bases at V and 3 bases at J, leaving 18 bases unmatched. Germline assignment: CDR1 MNHEY and CDR2 SMNVEV (reference sequence). The CDR3 loop reads CASSARRRGLGGANEKLFF. For the CDR3, the DNA is TGTGCCAGCAGTGCCAGGAGGAGGGGGCTCGGTGGAGCTAATGAAAAACTGTTTTTT.